What follows are 6 T cell receptor beta chains derived from one specimen sequenced in a study of T cell repertoires in cytomegalovirus infection. TCRdb reanalysed the reads using MiXCR and keeps one entry per CDR3 protein. The repertoire holds 170,000 or so distinct CDR3 sequences, with about a sixth as singletons. The sequenced sample consisted of CD8+ T cells from PBMCs. These receptors were obtained from a human donor in good health (CMV status not recorded). Some clones in this sample may be carry-over from other donors' samples.

This clonotype was counted a few times. The rearrangement joins TRBV7-6 to TRBJ2-1, with D perhaps TRBD1 (6 bases). The CDR3 length is 16 residues. With 5 bases removed from V and 0 bases from J, the gap between germline ends came to 14 bases. The germline V gene has CDR1 SGHVS and CDR2 FNYEAQ. Written as DNA, the CDR3 is TGTGCCAGCAGCCTTAGGGGGAGCAGCTCCTACAATGAGCAGTTCTTC. Its protein is CASSLRGSSSYNEQFF.

A few counts support this clonotype. This sequence joins TRBV7-2 and TRBJ2-1; 8 bases map to TRBD2. The CDR3 is 15 amino acids. CDR1 and CDR2 from the germline V gene are SGHTA and FQGNSA. V lost 5 bases, J lost 2 bases, and 5 bases stayed unmatched. The CDR3: CASSPAGATYNEQFF. CDR3 sequence (DNA): TGTGCCAGCAGCCCAGCGGGGGCCACCTACAATGAGCAGTTCTTC.

V gene TRBV7-9 combines with J gene TRBJ2-3; TRBD2 agrees at 7 bases. The germline CDR1 and CDR2 sequences are SEHNR and FQNEAQ (reference sequence). This CDR3 region has 15 residues. V lost 5 bases to trimming and J lost 2 bases; unmatched junction nucleotides: 7. The DNA for the CDR3 is TGTGCCAGCAGCGGGTTAGGACTAGACACAGATACGCAGTATTTT. Translating gives CASSGLGLDTDTQYF.

The chain employs TRBV11-2 and TRBJ2-2; maybe TRBD2 (5 bases). The CDR3 runs to 16 residues. V was pared by 5 bases and J by 3 bases, with 16 bases between. CDR1 is SGHAT, CDR2 FQNNGV, per germline. CDR3 residues: CASSGGFGEDTGELFF. CDR3 sequence (DNA): TGTGCCAGCAGCGGCGGGTTCGGTGAGGACACCGGGGAGCTGTTTTTT.

The chain recombines TRBV6-2 or TRBV6-3 with TRBJ2-2, with 7 bases matching TRBD1. The CDR3 runs 16 residues. Germline V gene sequence: CDR1 MNHEY, CDR2 SVGEGT. V lost 6 bases to trimming and J lost 5 bases; unmatched junction nucleotides: 12. For the CDR3, the DNA is TGTGCCAGCAGAGCACGCGACAGGGAGAGGACCGGGGAGCTGTTTTTT. Translating gives CASRARDRERTGELFF.

This clonotype was seen at least ten times. This chain uses TRBV7-2 with TRBJ2-7; maybe TRBD2 (6 bases). Germline CDR1 and CDR2: SGHTA and FQGNSA. This CDR3 spans 14 amino acids. V lost 3 bases and J 1 base, leaving 10 bases between the germline ends. The CDR3 sequence: CASSLKGTSYEQYF. The CDR3 DNA sequence: TGTGCCAGCAGCTTGAAAGGGACTTCCTACGAGCAGTACTTC. The full variable domain, its missing parts supplied by reference TRBV7-2 and TRBJ2-7, is GAGVSQSPSNKVTEKGKDVELRCDPISGHTALYWYRQSLGQGLEFLIYFQGNSAPDKSGLPSDRFSAERTGGSVSTLTIQRTQQEDSAVYLCASSLKGTSYEQYFGPGTRLTVT.